This TCR beta chain came from a study of shared clonotypes between healthy human individuals. In the sorted-subset replicate PCRs, 200 ng DNA, 25,000 to 30,000 T cell genomes, was used. Sequencing was performed with immunoSEQ multiplex PCR; in TCRdb, only in-frame clones are kept and a portion is missing. This table has approximately 980,000 clones, about three quarters appearing once. Concerning this clone: Its antigen remains unidentified.

Overall study findings and caveats: Non-shared clonotypes were found to have lower generation probabilities than the clonotypes that were shared by all four of the sorted-subset donors. A generally larger estimated richness was seen in naive subsets than in memory subsets.

The origin of this receptor is a man between 18 and 35 years old in good health. The sequenced material came from memory CD4+ T cells sorted from blood. Subset reported: CD45RA-negative fraction.

The CDR3 nucleotides read TGTGCCAGTAGTGCCCGGGACAGCACCTACGAGCAGTACTTC. It yields the protein CASSARDSTYEQYF. The chain uses TRBV19 and TRBJ2-7; 7 positions match TRBD1. CDR3 length: 14 amino acids. Germline V gene lookup returns CDR1 LNHDA and CDR2 SQIVND (reference sequence). The J segment lost 2 bases and the V segment lost 5 bases, leaving 6 bases of the junction unmatched.